The 30 T cell receptor beta chains listed next were all sequenced from one sample in a study of cytomegalovirus exposure and HLA in healthy donors. The PCR was carried out with 60 Vbeta primers and 13 Jbeta primers. The method was immunoSEQ multiplex PCR; TCRdb's version includes in-frame clones alone and lacks a portion of them. The table has 200,000 to 250,000 clones, 85% to 90% seen once. Sequencing used PBMCs. These receptors were obtained from a woman between 18 and 29 years old in good health and CMV-seronegative.

The chain joins TRBV10-2 to TRBJ1-4; the D is unclear. Trimming stripped 0 bases from V and 8 bases from J, with 13 bases between. This CDR3 has 15 amino acids. CDR1 and CDR2 from the germline V gene are WSHSY and SAAADI. The CDR3 loop is CASSESGGFSEKLFF. The CDR3 coding sequence is TGCGCCAGCAGTGAGTCAGGAGGTTTTAGCGAAAAACTGTTTTTT.

The CDR3, as DNA: TGTGCCAGTAGTTATAGCCGTAGCTCCTACAATGAGCAGTTCTTC. Its protein is CASSYSRSSYNEQFF. V and J are TRBV19 and TRBJ2-1; D is uncertain. The V gene lost 5 bases and the J gene lost 0 bases, with 11 bases spanning the gap. Per germline, CDR1 LNHDA and CDR2 SQIVND (reference sequence). This CDR3 contains 15 residues. The entire variable domain, with the rest obtained from reference TRBV19 and TRBJ2-1, is as follows: DGGITQSPKYLFRKEGQNVTLSCEQNLNHDAMYWYRQDPGQGLRLIYYSQIVNDFQKGDIAEGYSVSREKKESFPLTVTSAQKNPTAFYLCASSYSRSSYNEQFFGPGTRLTVL.

The CDR3 spells CASSQDPAGQGTTEAFF. CDR3 coding DNA: TGCGCCAGCAGCCAAGATCCTGCAGGACAGGGTACCACTGAAGCTTTCTTT. The chain carries TRBV4-3 and TRBJ1-1, with 8 bases identical to TRBD1. Germline CDR1 is LGHNA and CDR2 is YSLEER. The CDR3 spans 17 residues. J gave up 4 bases and V 0 bases, and 10 bases lay outside the gene matches.

V usage is TRBV6-1 and J usage is TRBJ2-3, with 10 bases aligning to TRBD2. The germline V gene has CDR1 MNHNS and CDR2 SASEGT. Trimming removed 8 bases from V and 3 bases from J; junction bases left unmatched: 5. CDR3 length: 14 amino acids. The CDR3 is CASGPSGGTDTQYF. DNA for the CDR3: TGTGCCAGCGGGCCTAGCGGGGGAACAGATACGCAGTATTTT.

The rearrangement links TRBV6-1 to TRBJ2-5, with D possibly matching TRBD2 (6 bases). Looked up from germline, CDR1 is MNHNS and CDR2 is SASEGT. With 5 bases removed from V and 2 bases from J, the gap between germline ends came to 9 bases. CDR3 length: 13 amino acids. Here the CDR3 reads CASSKSGQETQYF. Here the CDR3 DNA reads TGTGCCAGCAGTAAAAGCGGGCAAGAGACCCAGTACTTC.

The rearrangement links TRBV6-6 to TRBJ2-7; TRBD2 matches at 8 bases. This CDR3 has 14 residues. Germline lookup yields CDR1 MNHNY and CDR2 SVGAGI (reference sequence). The ends lost 0 bases at V and 6 bases at J; junction bases unmatched: 4. In DNA form, the CDR3 reads TGTGCCAGCAGTTACTCGGGACTAGATGGCGAGCAGTACTTC. It encodes CASSYSGLDGEQYF.

This sequence joins TRBV7-6 and TRBJ2-3; 8 bases align to TRBD2. The CDR3 consists of 16 residues. Germline lookup yields CDR1 SGHVS and CDR2 FNYEAQ. V was pared by 0 bases and J by 0 bases, with 2 bases of the junction left unmatched. CDR3 loop: CASSLAPSGSTDTQYF. For the CDR3, the DNA is TGTGCCAGCAGCTTAGCCCCTAGCGGGAGCACAGATACGCAGTATTTT.

The chain recombines TRBV10-3 with TRBJ1-5; D ambiguous. The germline gives CDR1 ENHRY, CDR2 SYGVKD. V dropped 0 bases and J dropped 2 bases, with 11 bases sitting between them. CDR3 length: 16 residues. Here the CDR3 DNA reads TGTGCCATCAGTGAGTCGAGAGGGCAGGGCAATCAGCCCCAGCATTTT. It encodes CAISESRGQGNQPQHF.

J is TRBJ2-7 and V is TRBV2; TRBD1 aligns across 7 bases. The CDR3 has 15 residues. CDR1 is SNHLY and CDR2 is FYNNEI in the germline V gene. Unmatched junction bases numbered 13, after V lost 5 bases and J lost 6 bases. CDR3: CASSPGQVRLGEQYF. DNA for the CDR3: TGTGCCAGCAGTCCCGGACAGGTTCGTTTAGGCGAGCAGTACTTC.

This sequence joins TRBV5-4 and TRBJ1-6, with 7 positions matching TRBD1. The germline V gene has CDR1 SGHNT and CDR2 YYREEE (reference sequence). V was clipped by 0 bases and J by 6 bases; unmatched bases: 0. This CDR3 contains 14 residues. The CDR3 is CASSLAGGNSPLHF. The CDR3 region has the DNA TGTGCCAGCAGCTTGGCAGGGGGTAATTCACCCCTCCACTTT.

The J gene is TRBJ1-4, the V gene TRBV27, with 8 bases identical to TRBD1. V lost 4 bases, J lost 6 bases, and 4 bases stayed unmatched. CDR1 MNHEY and CDR2 SMNVEV come from the germline V gene (reference sequence). This CDR3 comprises 14 residues. The CDR3 loop reads CASSSSRGHEKLFF. The CDR3, as DNA: TGTGCCAGCAGTTCATCCAGGGGGCATGAAAAACTGTTTTTT.

The rearrangement uses TRBV19 and TRBJ2-1; tentatively, D is TRBD2 (6 bases). The germline gives CDR1 LNHDA, CDR2 SQIVND (reference sequence). V was trimmed by 10 bases and J by 10 bases, leaving 17 bases between them. This CDR3 is 12 amino acids long. The CDR3, as DNA: TGTGCCACAAGACTAGAGGGTCGGGAGCAGTTCTTC. Translation: CATRLEGREQFF.

The chain employs TRBV4-3 and TRBJ1-1, with 7 bases that match TRBD1. The V and J ends lost 4 bases and 10 bases, in that order; junction bases with no gene match: 6. The germline gives CDR1 LGHNA, CDR2 YSLEER. This CDR3 spans 12 amino acids. The DNA for the CDR3 is TGCGCCAGCAGCCTCACAGGGGCGAGAGCTTTCTTT. The encoded protein is CASSLTGARAFF.

The V gene is TRBV11-2, the J gene TRBJ1-2; the D is unclear. V lost 5 bases to trimming and J lost 0 bases, with 16 bases between them. Germline V gives CDR1 SGHAT, CDR2 FQNNGV. The length of the CDR3 is 16 residues. This CDR3 reads CASSQPRQTPNYGYTF. The CDR3, as DNA: TGTGCCAGCAGCCAGCCCCGGCAGACACCTAACTATGGCTACACCTTC.

V and J are TRBV4-1 and TRBJ2-1; D remains ambiguous. The V and J ends lost 0 bases and 5 bases respectively, with 14 bases between them. Germline V gene data show CDR1 as MGHRA and CDR2 as YSYEKL. The CDR3 loop spans 16 amino acids. CDR3: CASSQEGSWRNNEQFF. Here the CDR3 DNA reads TGCGCCAGCAGCCAAGAGGGTAGTTGGAGAAACAATGAGCAGTTCTTC.

The rearrangement uses TRBV10-3 and TRBJ2-1; TRBD1 is a possible D gene (6 bases). CDR1 ENHRY and CDR2 SYGVKD come from the germline V gene. The CDR3 loop spans 15 amino acids. V was clipped by 7 bases and J by 0 bases, with 13 bases between them. In DNA, the CDR3 is TGTGCCATCACACCGGGACACAGCTCCTACAATGAGCAGTTCTTC. Encoded protein: CAITPGHSSYNEQFF.

This clone occurred a few times. The rearrangement joins TRBV5-1 to TRBJ2-3; 9 bases match TRBD1. Germline loops: CDR1 SGHRS, CDR2 YFSETQ. J lost 3 bases, V lost 0 bases, and 5 bases had no gene match. The CDR3 length is 16 residues. The CDR3 is CASSLAGQGRTDTQYF. CDR3 bases: TGCGCCAGCAGCTTGGCGGGACAGGGTAGGACAGATACGCAGTATTTT.

This clone was seen a single time. J is TRBJ1-3 and V is TRBV4-2; a weak D match, TRBD1 (5 bases). The CDR3 is 15 residues long. The germline gives CDR1 LGHNA, CDR2 YNFKEQ. V lost 0 bases and J 7 bases, leaving 13 bases between the germline ends. CDR3 coding DNA: TGTGCCAGCAGCCAAGATTCGGCAAACAGGAACACCATATATTTT. It yields the protein CASSQDSANRNTIYF.

The V gene is TRBV14, the J gene TRBJ2-7, with 8 bases that match TRBD1. The CDR3 spans 18 residues. V shed 0 bases, J shed 2 bases, and the junction held 12 bases outside the gene matches. From germline, CDR1 is SGHDN and CDR2 FVKESK. CDR3 amino acids: CASSQDLEGQGLPYEQYF. The CDR3, as DNA: TGTGCCAGCAGCCAAGATCTGGAAGGACAGGGACTTCCCTACGAGCAGTACTTC.

The chain couples TRBV7-9 to TRBJ2-1; D is uncertain. The V gene's germline CDR1 is SEHNR and CDR2 FQNEAQ (reference sequence). Trimming removed 2 bases at V and 0 bases at J, with 8 bases between. This CDR3 contains 15 residues. As DNA, the CDR3 is TGTGCCAGCAGCTTATTTGCGAGCTCCTACAATGAGCAGTTCTTC. Protein: CASSLFASSYNEQFF.

This chain uses TRBV7-6 with TRBJ2-1, with TRBD1 as a possible D gene (5 bases). The CDR3 is 16 residues long. Trimming left V 3 bases short and J 2 bases short, with 14 bases between. Germline lookup yields CDR1 SGHVS and CDR2 FNYEAQ. CDR3 sequence (DNA): TGTGCCAGCAGCTTCGACAGAAAGGGTGCCTACAATGAGCAGTTCTTC. It is translated as CASSFDRKGAYNEQFF.

V usage is TRBV19 and J usage is TRBJ1-1; unclear D gene. This CDR3 has 16 residues. Germline values: CDR1 LNHDA, CDR2 SQIVND (reference sequence). Trimming took off 0 bases at V and 0 bases at J, with 11 bases between the two ends. The DNA of the CDR3 is TGTGCCAGTAGTATAGATCACGGGAGCATGAACACTGAAGCTTTCTTT. Protein: CASSIDHGSMNTEAFF.

The V call is TRBV4-3, the J call TRBJ1-5, with D unresolved. The V and J ends lost 0 bases and 6 bases respectively, with 12 bases between them. The CDR3 is 15 residues long. The germline gives CDR1 LGHNA, CDR2 YSLEER. This CDR3 is CASSQDSGGAQPQHF. CDR3 bases: TGCGCCAGCAGCCAAGATTCCGGAGGAGCTCAGCCCCAGCATTTT.

The V and J genes are TRBV5-1 and TRBJ1-2; no clear D. The CDR3 runs 13 residues. Germline loops: CDR1 SGHRS, CDR2 YFSETQ. Trimming removed 3 bases from V and 0 bases from J, with 6 bases in between. CDR3 nucleotides: TGCGCCAGCAGCTCAGTGACTAACTATGGCTACACCTTC. Its translation: CASSSVTNYGYTF.

The chain has TRBV7-3 and TRBJ2-2; D perhaps matches TRBD2 (6 bases). This CDR3 has 14 amino acids. V lost 6 bases and J lost 4, with 12 bases in between. Germline lookup yields CDR1 SGHTA and CDR2 FQGTGA. The CDR3 nucleotides are TGTGCCAGCAGGTCCGGGAGTTTCACCGGGGAGCTGTTTTTT. Its translation: CASRSGSFTGELFF.

This chain links TRBV11-2 with TRBJ1-2, with D possibly matching TRBD1 (5 bases). The CDR3 is 14 residues long. Trimming left V 0 bases short and J 7 bases short, with 12 bases between. Germline CDR1 is SGHAT and CDR2 is FQNNGV. The CDR3 loop reads CASSLEGGLSGYTF. CDR3 nucleotides: TGTGCCAGCAGCTTAGAGGGGGGTTTGTCTGGCTACACCTTC.

This clone was seen only a few times. The V and J genes are TRBV6-1 and TRBJ2-7, with TRBD2 identical over 8 bases. Germline values: CDR1 MNHNS, CDR2 SASEGT. CDR3 length equals 15 residues. The junction had 7 bases not matched to a gene; V was cut back by 2 bases and J by 4 bases. As DNA, the CDR3 is TGTGCCAGCAGTGAAAATCGGGGACTAGATTACGAGCAGTACTTC. Translating it yields CASSENRGLDYEQYF.

The V call is TRBV10-3, the J call TRBJ2-1, with TRBD1 as a possible D gene (5 bases). V was cut by 4 bases and J by 6 bases, with 13 bases left in between. The CDR3 loop spans 14 amino acids. CDR1 is ENHRY, CDR2 SYGVKD, per germline. The CDR3 sequence is CAISVGRAPNEQFF. CDR3 sequence (DNA): TGTGCCATCAGTGTTGGCAGGGCCCCCAATGAGCAGTTCTTC.

V is TRBV7-9 and J is TRBJ1-1, with no clear D. Germline CDR1 reads SEHNR; CDR2 reads FQNEAQ (reference sequence). The CDR3 covers 12 residues. Trimming took off 2 bases at V and 2 bases at J, with 3 bases between the two ends. The CDR3 DNA sequence: TGTGCCAGCAGCTTACATAACACTGAAGCTTTCTTT. Its protein is CASSLHNTEAFF.

The chain joins TRBV9 to TRBJ2-5; TRBD2 matches 10 bases. Trimming removed 5 bases from V and 4 bases from J; junction bases left unmatched: 8. The CDR3 contains 15 residues. Germline V CDR1 and CDR2: SGDLS, YYNGEE. The CDR3 is CASSLSGRAAETQYF. The CDR3 DNA sequence: TGTGCCAGCAGTCTGAGCGGGAGGGCCGCAGAGACCCAGTACTTC. Supplemented by reference TRBV9 and TRBJ2-5, the full variable domain reads DSGVTQTPKHLITATGQRVTLRCSPRSGDLSVYWYQQSLDQGLQFLIQYYNGEERAKGNILERFSAQQFPDLHSELNLSSLELGDSALYFCASSLSGRAAETQYFGPGTRLLVL.